The following is a T cell receptor beta chain sequence with its context. Its antigen is not identified. The CDR3 runs to 17 residues. CDR1 is LNHNV and CDR2 is YYDKDF in the germline V gene (reference sequence). V gave up 1 base and J gave up 6 bases, with 18 bases separating them. The sample is drawn from a study of T cell responses to AZD1222 COVID-19 vaccine. Across the study: Combined were second doses at about 4 or about 12 weeks. General study results and limits: Just a handful of AZD1222 recipients were seropositive at baseline. In the spike-specific TCR repertoire, nearly half reportedly target unmutated variant regions.

The data were produced by immunoSEQ multiplex PCR, yet TCRdb's version contains in-frame clones alone and is incomplete. In the table there are 200,000 or so clones, almost 95% of which are singletons. The chain links TRBV15 to TRBJ2-2; perhaps TRBD2 as D (6 bases). The clonotype originates from an adult in good health. The source was peripheral blood, collected on day 0 of AZD1222 vaccination. The chain's CDR3 is CATSRALAEPGAGELFF. As DNA, the CDR3 is TGTGCCACCAGCAGAGCCTTAGCGGAGCCTGGAGCCGGGGAGCTGTTTTTT.